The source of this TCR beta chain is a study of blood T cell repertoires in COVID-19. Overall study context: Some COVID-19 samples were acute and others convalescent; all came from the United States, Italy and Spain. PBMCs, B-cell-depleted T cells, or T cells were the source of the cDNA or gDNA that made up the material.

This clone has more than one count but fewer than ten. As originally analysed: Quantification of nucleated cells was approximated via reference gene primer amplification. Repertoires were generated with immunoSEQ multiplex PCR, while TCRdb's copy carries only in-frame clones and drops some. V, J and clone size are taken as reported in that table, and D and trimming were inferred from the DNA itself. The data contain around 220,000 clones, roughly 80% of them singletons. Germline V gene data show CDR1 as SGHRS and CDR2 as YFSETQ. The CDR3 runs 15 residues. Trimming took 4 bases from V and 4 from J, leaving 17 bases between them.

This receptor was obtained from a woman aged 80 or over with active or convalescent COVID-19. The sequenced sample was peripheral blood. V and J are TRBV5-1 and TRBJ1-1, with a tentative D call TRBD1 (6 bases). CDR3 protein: CASSRMDRFVTEAFF. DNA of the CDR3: TGCGCCAGCAGCCGAATGGACAGATTTGTCACTGAAGCTTTCTTT.